What follows are 16 T cell receptor beta chains derived from one specimen sequenced in a study of T cell responses to AZD1222 COVID-19 vaccine. The table came from immunoSEQ multiplex PCR; TCRdb's copy has only in-frame clones and leaves some out. The table includes 150,000 to 200,000 clones, just over 90% detected once. Source: peripheral blood, taken 28 days after the second AZD1222 dose. These receptors were collected from an adult who received the AZD1222 COVID-19 vaccine.

V gene TRBV6-2 or TRBV6-3 combines with J gene TRBJ2-2, with D possibly matching TRBD1 (5 bases). Trimming took 5 bases from V and 5 from J, leaving 12 bases between them. This CDR3 is 14 amino acids long. Germline V gene sequence: CDR1 MNHEY, CDR2 SVGEGT. The CDR3 region has the DNA TGTGCCAGCAGTCAAAGGTCAGGGACCGGGGAGCTGTTTTTT. This codes for CASSQRSGTGELFF.

The chain has TRBV2 and TRBJ1-2, with D hard to call. Per germline, CDR1 SNHLY and CDR2 FYNNEI. Trimming took 7 bases from V and 3 from J, leaving 15 bases between them. The CDR3 is 14 amino acids. CDR3 sequence (DNA): TGTGCCAGCAACGGGGTGGGCTTAGACTATGGCTACACCTTC. Residues: CASNGVGLDYGYTF.

The V call is TRBV30, the J call TRBJ1-4; D not certain. The CDR3 sequence is 12 residues long. Germline CDR1 and CDR2: GTSNPN and SVGIG (reference sequence). Trimming shortened V by 2 bases and J by 8 bases, and 9 bases separated the two germline ends. The CDR3 spells CAWSLLREKLFF. CDR3 sequence (DNA): TGTGCCTGGAGTCTACTCCGAGAAAAACTGTTTTTT.

This chain uses TRBV5-1 with TRBJ1-2, with a tentative D call TRBD1 (6 bases). V lost 0 bases and J lost 4, with 7 bases in between. The CDR3 sequence is 13 residues long. Germline V gene data show CDR1 as SGHRS and CDR2 as YFSETQ. The CDR3 region is CASSLGTAYGYTF. CDR3 coding DNA: TGCGCCAGCAGCTTGGGGACAGCCTATGGCTACACCTTC.

The chain links TRBV12-3 or TRBV12-4 to TRBJ1-2; D gene ambiguous. The CDR3 contains 13 residues. V was cut by 5 bases and J by 7 bases, with 14 bases left in between. The CDR3 DNA reads TGTGCCAGCAGTAACGACAACGCTTTTGGCTACACCTTC. Its translation: CASSNDNAFGYTF.

The chain recombines TRBV6-2 or TRBV6-3 with TRBJ2-7; D not resolved. The CDR3 spans 14 residues. Trimming left V 3 bases short and J 2 bases short, with 11 bases between. Germline V gene data show CDR1 as MNHEY and CDR2 as SVGEGT. This CDR3 is CASSYAGPPYEQYF. The CDR3 DNA follows: TGTGCCAGCAGTTATGCTGGCCCCCCCTACGAGCAGTACTTC.

This clone has more than one count but fewer than ten. The chain is built from TRBV5-1 and TRBJ1-2, with 10 bases lining up with TRBD1. Germline V gives CDR1 SGHRS, CDR2 YFSETQ. This CDR3 has 15 amino acids. J was trimmed by 2 bases and V by 3 bases; bases with no gene match: 4. DNA for the CDR3: TGCGCCAGCAGCTCCCGGGACAGGGGAAACTATGGCTACACCTTC. Its protein is CASSSRDRGNYGYTF. The full variable domain, rest sourced from reference TRBV5-1 and TRBJ1-2, is KAGVTQTPRYLIKTRGQQVTLSCSPISGHRSVSWYQQTPGQGLQFLFEYFSETQRNKGNFPGRFSGRQFSNSRSEMNVSTLELGDSALYLCASSSRDRGNYGYTFGSGTRLTVV.

This clone appeared a single time. The chain combines TRBV7-2 with TRBJ1-3; unclear D gene. V lost 4 bases and J lost 0, with 13 bases in between. Germline assignment: CDR1 SGHTA and CDR2 FQGNSA. CDR3 length: 16 amino acids. The CDR3 loop is CASSSLTGHSGNTIYF. The CDR3 DNA is TGTGCCAGCAGCTCGCTGACCGGTCACTCTGGAAACACCATATATTTT.

This chain uses TRBV25-1 with TRBJ2-7; the D is unclear. The V and J ends lost 3 bases and 3 bases respectively, with 12 bases between them. Germline loops: CDR1 MGHDK, CDR2 SYGVNS. The CDR3 is 14 residues long. As DNA, the CDR3 is TGTGCCAGCAGTGATGCTTCAAAGCGCTACGAGCAGTACTTC. Its protein product is CASSDASKRYEQYF.

Only one count was recorded for this clone. The rearrangement joins TRBV7-9 to TRBJ1-5; TRBD1 matches at 7 bases. CDR3 size: 18 residues. Germline CDR1 reads SEHNR; CDR2 reads FQNEAQ (reference sequence). The V and J ends lost 1 base and 3 bases, in that order; junction bases with no gene match: 12. The CDR3 is CASSLGATGSPLNQPQHF. The CDR3 DNA is TGTGCCAGCAGCTTAGGGGCGACAGGGAGTCCGCTCAATCAGCCCCAGCATTTT. Full variable domain (rest looked up from reference TRBV7-9 and TRBJ1-5): DTGVSQNPRHKITKRGQNVTFRCDPISEHNRLYWYRQTLGQGPEFLTYFQNEAQLEKSRLLSDRFSAERPKGSFSTLEIQRTEQGDSAMYLCASSLGATGSPLNQPQHFGDGTRLSIL.

The chain employs TRBV27 and TRBJ2-3; 8 positions agree with TRBD1. CDR3 length equals 17 residues. CDR1 and CDR2 (germline): MNHEY, SMNVEV (reference sequence). V trimming: 6 bases; J trimming: 2 bases; junction bases outside the gene matches: 13. CDR3 sequence: CASRPIGQGATTDTQYF. Here the CDR3 DNA reads TGTGCCAGCAGGCCGATCGGGCAGGGGGCCACCACAGATACGCAGTATTTT.

Here the CDR3 DNA reads TGTGCCAGCAGCGTAGGACAAGGGACAGGGGCCGGGGCCAACGTCCTGACTTTC. Translation gives CASSVGQGTGAGANVLTF. The chain recombines TRBV9 with TRBJ2-6; 10 bases agree with TRBD1. Germline CDR1 reads SGDLS; CDR2 reads YYNGEE. The CDR3 sequence is 18 residues long. With V trimmed by 0 bases and J by 4 bases, 7 bases remained unmatched.

The DNA of the CDR3 is TGTGCCAGCAGCTTAGTAGTGACAGGGTTGAACACTGAAGCTTTCTTT. It is translated as CASSLVVTGLNTEAFF. The rearrangement joins TRBV7-9 to TRBJ1-1, with TRBD1 matching over 7 bases. The V gene end was trimmed by 1 base and the J gene end by 0 bases; junction bases not matched to a gene: 5. The length of the CDR3 is 16 residues. The V gene's germline CDR1 is SEHNR and CDR2 FQNEAQ (reference sequence).

This clone turned up a few times. This chain connects TRBV19 to TRBJ1-1; tentative D call: TRBD1 (6 bases). The germline CDR1 and CDR2 sequences are LNHDA and SQIVND (reference sequence). CDR3 length: 14 residues. Trimming took off 4 bases at V and 4 bases at J, with 13 bases between the two ends. CDR3 in DNA: TGTGCCAGTAGTAGCCATACAGGGAGCACTGAAGCTTTCTTT. This gives the protein CASSSHTGSTEAFF.

The rearrangement uses TRBV7-2 and TRBJ2-5; 13 nucleotides align to TRBD2. Trimming removed 1 base from V and 4 bases from J; junction bases left unmatched: 3. Germline V gene sequence: CDR1 SGHTA, CDR2 FQGNSA. This CDR3 comprises 16 residues. The CDR3 bases are TGTGCCAGCAGCTTAGAACTAGCGGGGGGGAGAGAGACCCAGTACTTC. It codes for CASSLELAGGRETQYF.

The rearrangement joins TRBV11-3 to TRBJ1-1, with TRBD1 identical over 9 bases. The CDR3 is 13 residues long. CDR1 and CDR2 (germline): SGHNT, YENEEA. The V segment lost 2 bases and the J segment 6 bases; nucleotides outside the gene matches: 1. CDR3 residues: CASSLRQGAEAFF. The CDR3 bases are TGTGCCAGCAGCTTAAGACAGGGGGCTGAAGCTTTCTTT.